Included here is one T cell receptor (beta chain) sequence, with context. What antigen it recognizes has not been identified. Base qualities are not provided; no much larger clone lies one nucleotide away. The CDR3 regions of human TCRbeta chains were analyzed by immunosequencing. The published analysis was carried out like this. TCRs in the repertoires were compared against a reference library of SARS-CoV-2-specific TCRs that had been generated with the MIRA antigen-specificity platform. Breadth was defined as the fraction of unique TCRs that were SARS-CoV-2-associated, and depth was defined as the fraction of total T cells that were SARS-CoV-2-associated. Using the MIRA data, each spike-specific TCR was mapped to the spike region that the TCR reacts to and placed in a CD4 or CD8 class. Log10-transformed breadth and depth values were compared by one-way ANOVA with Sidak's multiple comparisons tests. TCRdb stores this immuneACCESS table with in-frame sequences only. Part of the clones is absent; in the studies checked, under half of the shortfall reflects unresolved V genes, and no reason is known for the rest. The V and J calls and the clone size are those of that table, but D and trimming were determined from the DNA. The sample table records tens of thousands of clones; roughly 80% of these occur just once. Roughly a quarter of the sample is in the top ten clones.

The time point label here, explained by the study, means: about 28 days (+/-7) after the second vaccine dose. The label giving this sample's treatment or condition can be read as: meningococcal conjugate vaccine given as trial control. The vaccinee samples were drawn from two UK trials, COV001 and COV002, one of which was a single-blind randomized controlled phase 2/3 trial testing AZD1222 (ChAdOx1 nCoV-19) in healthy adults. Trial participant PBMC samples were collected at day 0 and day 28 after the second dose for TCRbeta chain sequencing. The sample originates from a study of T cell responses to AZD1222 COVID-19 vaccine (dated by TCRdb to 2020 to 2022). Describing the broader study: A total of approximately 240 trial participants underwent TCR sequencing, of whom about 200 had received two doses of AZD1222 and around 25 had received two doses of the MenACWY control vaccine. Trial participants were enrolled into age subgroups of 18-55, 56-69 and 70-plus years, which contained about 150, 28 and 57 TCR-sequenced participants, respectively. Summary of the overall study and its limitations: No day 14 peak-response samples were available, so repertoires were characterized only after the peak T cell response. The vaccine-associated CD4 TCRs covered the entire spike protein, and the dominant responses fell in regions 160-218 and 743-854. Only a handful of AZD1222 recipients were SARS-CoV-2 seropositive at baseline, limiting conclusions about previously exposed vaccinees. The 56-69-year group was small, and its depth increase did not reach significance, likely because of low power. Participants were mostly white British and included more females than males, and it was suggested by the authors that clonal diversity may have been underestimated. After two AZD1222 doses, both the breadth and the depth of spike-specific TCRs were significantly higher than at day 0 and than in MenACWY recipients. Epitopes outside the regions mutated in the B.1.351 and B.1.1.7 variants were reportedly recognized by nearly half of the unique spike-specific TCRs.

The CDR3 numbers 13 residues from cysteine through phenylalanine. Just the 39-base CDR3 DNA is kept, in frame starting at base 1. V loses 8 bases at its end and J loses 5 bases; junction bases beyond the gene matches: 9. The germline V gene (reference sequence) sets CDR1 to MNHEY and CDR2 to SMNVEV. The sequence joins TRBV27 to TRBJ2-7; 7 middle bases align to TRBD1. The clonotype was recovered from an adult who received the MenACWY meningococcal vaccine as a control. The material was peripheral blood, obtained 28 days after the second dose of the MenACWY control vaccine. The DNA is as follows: TGTGCCAGCGCCCCGACAGGGAACCACGAGCAGTACTTC. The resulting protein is CASAPTGNHEQYF.